The 5 T cell receptor beta chains given below trace back to one sample, sequenced in a study of cytomegalovirus exposure and HLA in healthy donors. PCR was performed using 60 Vbeta and 13 Jbeta primers. Clones were read by immunoSEQ multiplex PCR, and TCRdb kept only the in-frame ones, dropping some. The sample has over 200,000 clones, approximately 84% seen once; the top ten hold about 0.58%. The sequenced sample was PBMCs. Receptors were obtained from a woman aged 40 to 50 in good health and CMV-seronegative.

The chain couples TRBV11-1 to TRBJ1-1; D gene uncertain. The CDR3 runs 14 residues. Trimming left V 5 bases short and J 0 bases short, with 10 bases between. Germline V gene sequence: CDR1 SGHAT, CDR2 FQDESV (reference sequence). The CDR3 coding sequence is TGTGCCAGCAGCCTAGTCGCGATGAACACTGAAGCTTTCTTT. Amino acids: CASSLVAMNTEAFF.

The chain links TRBV18 to TRBJ2-4; weak D call: TRBD1 (6 bases). CDR1 is KGHSH and CDR2 is LQKENI in the germline V gene. V was pared by 5 bases and J by 1 base, with 12 bases between. The length of the CDR3 is 15 residues. CDR3 nucleotide sequence: TGTGCCAGCTCAACCGGACAGTCCGCCAAAAACATTCAGTACTTC. It encodes CASSTGQSAKNIQYF.

The gene calls are TRBV10-1 and TRBJ1-5, with a weak D call TRBD1 (6 bases). CDR1 WNHNN and CDR2 SYGVQD come from the germline V gene (reference sequence). The V end lost 9 bases, the J end lost 0 bases, and 15 bases lay between the germline ends. CDR3 length: 15 residues. The CDR3 sequence: CARADRYNSNQPQHF. CDR3 sequence (DNA): TGCGCCAGGGCGGACAGATACAATAGCAATCAGCCCCAGCATTTT.

A word on this clone: Its ends do not fully match the called genes, so a read error is possible. This rearrangement joins TRBV4-3 to TRBJ1-2; TRBD1 matches at 8 bases. Germline V lookup: CDR1 LGHNA, CDR2 YSLEER. This CDR3 spans 15 amino acids. The DNA for the CDR3 is TGCGCCAGCAGCCAAGACGGGGACAGGTTCTATGGCTACCCCTTC. This codes for CASSQDGDRFYGYPF.

The chain carries TRBV4-1 and TRBJ2-7; 7 positions agree with TRBD2. Germline V lookup: CDR1 MGHRA, CDR2 YSYEKL. After removal of 0 bases from V and 6 bases from J, the junction contained 2 bases not matched to a gene. This CDR3 has 13 residues. The CDR3 is CASSQEREGEQYF. The CDR3 region has the DNA TGCGCCAGCAGCCAAGAAAGGGAGGGCGAGCAGTACTTC.